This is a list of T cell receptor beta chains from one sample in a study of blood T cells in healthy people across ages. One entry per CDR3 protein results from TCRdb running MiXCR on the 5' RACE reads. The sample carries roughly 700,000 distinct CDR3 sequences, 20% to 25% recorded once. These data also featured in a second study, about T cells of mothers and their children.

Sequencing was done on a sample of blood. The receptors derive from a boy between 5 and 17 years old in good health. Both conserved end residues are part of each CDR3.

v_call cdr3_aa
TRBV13 CASSEVKVGHETQYF
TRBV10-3 CAISESGEWEQYF
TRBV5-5 CASSLEVASGNTIYF
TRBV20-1 CSALRHSHYEQYF
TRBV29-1 CSVLMWQKGTGELFF
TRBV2 CASRGLAGVQREQYF
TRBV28 CATGAGLAGTYEQCF
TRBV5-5 CASSPAGNYYGYTF
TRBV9 CASSLGFQTQETQYF
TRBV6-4 CASSDLLDTGELFF
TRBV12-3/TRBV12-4 CASSLTSGEGTQYF
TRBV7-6 CASSPTATGMGNTGELFF
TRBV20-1 CSAGTSGDNEQFF
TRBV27 CASSPHGTTNTGELFF
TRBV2 CASNNRGNTDTQYF
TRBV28 CASMGGNEQFF
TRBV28 CASSLNRAGGTNEQFF
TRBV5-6 CASSWDPGQYNEQFF
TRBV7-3 CASSPFGTGQETQYF
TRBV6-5 CASRPSAGDQFF
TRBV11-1 CASSLGLVYGQQRRYNEQFF
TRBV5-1 CASSLSGLAVYEQYF
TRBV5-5 CASSYVAGGSYNEQFF
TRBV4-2 CASSQDPPAGVSTTQYF
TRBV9 CASSVGGGTHNEQFF
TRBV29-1 CSGVTELRGEQYF
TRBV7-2 CASSLGPGTGLSQPQHF
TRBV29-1 CSVQPTGGHYGYTF
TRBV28 CASSLTVRDLTDTQYF
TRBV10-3 CAISAGGPDAQYF
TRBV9 CASSVGGPNEKLFF
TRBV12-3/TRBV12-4 CASSWGVDEQYF
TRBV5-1 CASSLWGAEYEQYF
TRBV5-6 CASAAELGTQYF
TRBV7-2 CASSDQGYTDTQYF
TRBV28 CASQEWGQETQYF
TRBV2 CASSDSGTANSPLHF
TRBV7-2 CASSFSTTGWEKLFF
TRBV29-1 CSVGQGAYQPQHF
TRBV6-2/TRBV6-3 CASSDRGRSTEAFF
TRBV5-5 CASSFVAVGSGAGTAGELFF
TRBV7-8 CASSPKQTGGAETQYF
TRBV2 CASRPDTVDGYTF
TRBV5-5 CASSSVPWDTAQETQYF
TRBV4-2 CASSPGRGIQETQYF
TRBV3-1 CASTLGAGEETQYF
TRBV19 CASSIQAGAYEQYF
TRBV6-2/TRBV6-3 CASRPGTFLGEQYF
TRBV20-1 CSARSSSGRADGETQYF
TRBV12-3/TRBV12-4 CASSFAKHSGNTIYF